What follows are 10 T cell receptor beta chains derived from one specimen sequenced in a study of tumor and adjacent non-tumor tissue in lung cancer. RNA was extracted from bulk tissue without any cell sorting. More than 3 cm separated this lung sample from the edge of the tumor. Three rounds of nested PCR, following a modified ARM-PCR protocol, produced the TCRbeta library. TCRdb reprocessed the multiplex PCR reads via MiXCR and lists one record per CDR3 protein. The profile covers approximately 66,000 distinct CDR3 sequences, with about 63% appearing a single time and about 32% taken by the ten largest. The sample consisted of distant non-tumor lung tissue. Receptor source: a man between 65 and 80 years old with non-small cell lung cancer.

Points on this clonotype: Because the CDR3 is missing its conserved closing phenylalanine or tryptophan, this is likely a read error. The chain is built from TRBV11-3 and TRBJ2-1; D perhaps matches TRBD2 (5 bases). V lost 0 bases and J 5 bases, leaving 11 bases between the germline ends. There are 15 residues in the CDR3. Germline V gene lookup returns CDR1 SGHNT and CDR2 YENEEA. The CDR3 region is CASSLDRETNNEQFL. The CDR3 bases are TGTGCCAGCAGCTTAGATCGGGAAACTAACAATGAGCAGTTCCTC.

This clonotype has a handful of counts. This sequence joins TRBV10-2 and TRBJ2-7; D is possibly TRBD2 (6 bases). Trimming took off 2 bases at V and 10 bases at J, with 18 bases between the two ends. The CDR3 loop spans 14 amino acids. Germline values: CDR1 WSHSY, CDR2 SAAADI. The CDR3 region is CASSENSGPCEQYF. CDR3 coding DNA: TGCGCCAGCAGTGAGAATAGCGGCCCCTGTGAACAGTACTTC.

This clonotype was seen many times. The chain links TRBV5-5 to TRBJ2-7; D unclear. CDR3 length: 13 residues. V shed 0 bases and J shed 3 bases, with 7 bases lying between them. CDR1 is SGHKS and CDR2 is YYEKEE in the germline V gene (reference sequence). CDR3 region: CASSLEPGYEQYF. Here the CDR3 DNA reads TGTGCCAGCAGCTTGGAACCAGGCTACGAGCAGTACTTC.

Only a few counts were recorded for this clonotype. This rearrangement joins TRBV20-1 to TRBJ1-5, with 11 bases matching TRBD1. Germline V lookup: CDR1 DFQATT, CDR2 SNEGSKA (reference sequence). After removal of 5 bases from V and 0 bases from J, the junction contained 9 bases not matched to a gene. The CDR3 covers 17 residues. The CDR3 spells CSAPGDRGKNSNQPQHF. The CDR3 nucleotides read TGCAGTGCTCCAGGGGACAGGGGGAAAAATAGCAATCAGCCCCAGCATTTT.

This clonotype was seen only once. Sequence at one end of the junction differs from germline and may be a read error. The chain is built from TRBV28 and TRBJ1-5; D call uncertain. The CDR3 has 14 amino acids. Germline CDR1 reads MDHEN; CDR2 reads SYDVKM. The CDR3 region has the DNA TGTGCCAGCAGTTTTGTCGGTAGCAATCAGTCCCAACATTTT. It is translated as CASSFVGSNQSQHF. The complete variable domain, with remaining parts taken from reference TRBV28 and TRBJ1-5, reads DVKVTQSSRYLVKRTGEKVFLECVQDMDHENMFWYRQDPGLGLRLIYFSYDVKMKEKGDIPEGYSVSREKKERFSLILESASTNQTSMYLCASSFVGSNQSQHFGDGTRLSIL.

About this clonotype itself: No conserved phenylalanine or tryptophan is present at the end of the CDR3, so a read error is the likely explanation. This chain connects TRBV7-9 to TRBJ2-1; 7 nucleotides match TRBD2. V was pared by 7 bases and J by 2 bases, with 2 bases of the junction left unmatched. This CDR3 has 13 amino acids. Germline loops: CDR1 SEHNR, CDR2 FQNEAQ (reference sequence). The CDR3 DNA is TGTGCCAGCACCGGGACTACCTACAATGAGCAGTTCTCC. Translated, it gives CASTGTTYNEQFS.

The rearrangement uses TRBV12-3 or TRBV12-4 and TRBJ2-2, with a possible D match to TRBD1 (5 bases). Trimming took off 6 bases at V and 5 bases at J, with 16 bases between the two ends. There are 15 residues in the CDR3. The DNA for the CDR3 is TGTGCCAGCAGCCAACAGGTTCCGCGGACCGGGGAGCTGTTTTTT. This codes for CASSQQVPRTGELFF.

On this clonotype itself: A junction end diverges from the germline sequence, so it may reflect a read error. V gene TRBV6-5 combines with J gene TRBJ1-1, with TRBD1 as a possible D gene (5 bases). Germline V gene data show CDR1 as MNHEY and CDR2 as SVGAGI. The CDR3 extends over 14 amino acids. This CDR3 is CAIKGTGRDAEVFF. CDR3 DNA: TGTGCCATCAAAGGGACCGGGAGAGACGCTGAAGTTTTCTTT.

There are a few counts of this clonotype. Possible read error: a much larger clone is one base away. This chain uses TRBV5-6 with TRBJ2-3, with unresolved D. Germline CDR1 SGHDT, CDR2 YYEEEE. This CDR3 contains 13 residues. The CDR3 sequence is CASSFSSTDMQYF. Written as DNA, the CDR3 is TGTGCCAGCAGCTTTTCCAGCACAGATATGCAGTATTTT.

The table lists this clonotype with many counts. J is TRBJ2-7 and V is TRBV10-2; a possible D gene is TRBD2 (5 bases). The V end lost 0 bases, the J end lost 3 bases, and 9 bases lay between the germline ends. This CDR3 region has 14 residues. Germline CDR1 is WSHSY and CDR2 is SAAADI. The CDR3 protein is CASSESPGLYEQYF. CDR3 DNA: TGCGCCAGCAGTGAGTCCCCAGGACTCTACGAGCAGTACTTC.